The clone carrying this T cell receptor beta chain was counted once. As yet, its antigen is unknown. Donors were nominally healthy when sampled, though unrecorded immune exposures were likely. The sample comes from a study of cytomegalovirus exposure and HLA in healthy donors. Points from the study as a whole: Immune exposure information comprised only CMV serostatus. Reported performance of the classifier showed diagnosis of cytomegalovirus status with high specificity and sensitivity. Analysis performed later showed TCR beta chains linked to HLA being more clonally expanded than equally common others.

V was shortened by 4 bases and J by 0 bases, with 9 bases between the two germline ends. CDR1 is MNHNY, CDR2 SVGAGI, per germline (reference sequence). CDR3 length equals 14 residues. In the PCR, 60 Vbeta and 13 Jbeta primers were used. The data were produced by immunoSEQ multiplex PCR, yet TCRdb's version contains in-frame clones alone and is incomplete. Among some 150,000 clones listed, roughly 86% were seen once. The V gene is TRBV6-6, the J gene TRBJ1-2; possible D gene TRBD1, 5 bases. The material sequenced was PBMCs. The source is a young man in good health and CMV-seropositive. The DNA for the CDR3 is TGTGCCAGCAGTTCCGGGACTTCTAACTATGGCTACACCTTC. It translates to CASSSGTSNYGYTF.